The source of this TCR beta chain is a study of OX40 agonist ivuxolimab in advanced cancers. Study-wide background: The diagnoses of dose-escalation patients were hepatocellular carcinoma, melanoma, renal cell or head and neck cancer.

V lost 2 bases, J lost 3 bases, and 8 bases stayed unmatched. The CDR3 contains 17 residues. Germline-derived CDR1 and CDR2 are SGHDN and FVKESK. Clones were read by immunoSEQ multiplex PCR, and TCRdb kept only the in-frame ones, dropping some. Seen here are 60,000 to 85,000 clones, more than 75% observed once, and the top ten hold more than 0.45%. Here the sequenced sample was CD4+ or CD8+ T cells sorted from blood, taken in a trial of the OX40 agonist ivuxolimab. This chain joins TRBV14 and TRBJ2-3; 10 nucleotides align to TRBD2. This clonotype originated in an adult with an advanced solid tumor such as melanoma, head and neck, liver or kidney cancer. CDR3 residues: CASSQHQLAGITDTQYF. The CDR3 DNA reads TGTGCCAGCAGCCAACACCAACTAGCGGGGATAACAGATACGCAGTATTTT.